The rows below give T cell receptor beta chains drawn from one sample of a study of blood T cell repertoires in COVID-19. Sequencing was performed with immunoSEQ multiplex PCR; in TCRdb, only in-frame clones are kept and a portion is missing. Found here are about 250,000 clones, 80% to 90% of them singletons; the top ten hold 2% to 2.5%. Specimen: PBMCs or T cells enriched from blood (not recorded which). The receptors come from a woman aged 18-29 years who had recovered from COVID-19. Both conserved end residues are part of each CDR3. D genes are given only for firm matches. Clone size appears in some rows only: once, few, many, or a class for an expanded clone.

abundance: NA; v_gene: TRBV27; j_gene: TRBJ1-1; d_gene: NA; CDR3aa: CASSLTIFNTEAFF; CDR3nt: TGTGCCAGCAGTTTAACAATTTTTAACACTGAAGCTTTCTTT
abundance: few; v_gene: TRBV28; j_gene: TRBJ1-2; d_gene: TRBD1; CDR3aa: CASSLITGGTYGYTF; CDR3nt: TGTGCCAGCAGTTTAATTACAGGGGGGACCTATGGCTACACCTTC
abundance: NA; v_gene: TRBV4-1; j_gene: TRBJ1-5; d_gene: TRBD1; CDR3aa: CASGPGTGENQPQHF; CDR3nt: TGCGCCAGCGGACCTGGGACAGGCGAAAATCAGCCCCAGCATTTT
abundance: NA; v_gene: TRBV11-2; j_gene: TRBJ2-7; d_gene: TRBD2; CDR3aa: CASSLIAGNYEQYF; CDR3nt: TGTGCCAGCAGCTTAATAGCGGGGAACTACGAGCAGTACTTC
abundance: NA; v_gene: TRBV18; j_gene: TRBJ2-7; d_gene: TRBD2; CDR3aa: CASSSLPRGGGYEQYF; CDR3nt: TGTGCCAGCTCATCACTACCGAGAGGCGGGGGCTACGAGCAGTACTTC
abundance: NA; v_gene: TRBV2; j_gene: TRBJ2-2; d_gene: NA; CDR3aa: CASGPDHTGELFF; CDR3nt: TGTGCCAGCGGGCCAGACCACACCGGGGAGCTGTTTTTT
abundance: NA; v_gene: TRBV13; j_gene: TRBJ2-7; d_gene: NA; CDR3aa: CASSLGTRRDF; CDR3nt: TGTGCCAGCAGCTTAGGGACGCGGAGGGACTTC
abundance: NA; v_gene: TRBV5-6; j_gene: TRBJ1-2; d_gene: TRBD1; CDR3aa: CASSLFGWDRGDYGYTF; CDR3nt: TGTGCCAGCAGCTTGTTCGGGTGGGACAGGGGGGACTATGGCTACACCTTC
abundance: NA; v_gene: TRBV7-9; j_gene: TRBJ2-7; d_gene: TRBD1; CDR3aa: CASSRTGSGDVGQYF; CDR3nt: TGTGCCAGCAGCCGGACAGGGTCGGGTGACGTGGGGCAGTACTTC
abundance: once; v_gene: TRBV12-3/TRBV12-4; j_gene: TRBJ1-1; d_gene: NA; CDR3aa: CASSLGQTEAFF; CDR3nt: TGTGCCAGCAGTTTAGGGCAGACTGAAGCTTTCTTT
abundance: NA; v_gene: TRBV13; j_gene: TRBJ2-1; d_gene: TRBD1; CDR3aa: CASSLGGGRGLSYNEQFF; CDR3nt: TGTGCCAGCAGCTTAGGCGGAGGCAGGGGGCTAAGTTACAATGAGCAGTTCTTC
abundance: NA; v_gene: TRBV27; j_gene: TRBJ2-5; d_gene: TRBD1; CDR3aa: CASSLRDRGGETQYF; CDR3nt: TGTGCCAGCAGTTTGAGGGACAGGGGCGGAGAGACCCAGTACTTC
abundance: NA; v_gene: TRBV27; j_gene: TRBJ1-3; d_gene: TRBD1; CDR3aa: CASRTATGGSGNTIYF; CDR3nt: TGTGCCAGCAGAACCGCAACAGGGGGATCTGGAAACACCATATATTTT
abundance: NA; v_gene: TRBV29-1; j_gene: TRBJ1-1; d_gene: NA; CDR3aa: CSVDRGTEAFF; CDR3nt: TGCAGCGTTGACAGGGGCACTGAAGCTTTCTTT
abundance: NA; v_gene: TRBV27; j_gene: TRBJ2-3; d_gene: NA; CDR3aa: CASLSGRFPSDTQYF; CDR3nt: TGTGCCAGCCTCTCGGGGAGATTCCCGTCAGATACGCAGTATTTT
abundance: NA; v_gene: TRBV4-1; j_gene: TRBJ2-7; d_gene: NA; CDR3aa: CASREEHGSYEQYF; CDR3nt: TGCGCCAGCAGGGAGGAACATGGGTCCTACGAGCAGTACTTC
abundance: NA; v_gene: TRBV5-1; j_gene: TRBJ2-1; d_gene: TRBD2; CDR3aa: CASWPSGGDSYNEQFF; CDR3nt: TGCGCCAGCTGGCCTAGCGGGGGGGATTCCTACAATGAGCAGTTCTTC
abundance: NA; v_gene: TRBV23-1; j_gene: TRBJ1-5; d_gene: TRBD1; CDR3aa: CASSQSRRDRVCQPQHF; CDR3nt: TGCGCCAGCAGTCAATCACGCCGGGACAGGGTATGTCAGCCCCAGCATTTT
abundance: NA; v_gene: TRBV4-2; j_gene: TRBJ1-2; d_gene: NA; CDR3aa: CASSQELDSYYGYTF; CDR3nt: TGTGCCAGCAGCCAAGAATTGGACTCTTATTATGGCTACACCTTC
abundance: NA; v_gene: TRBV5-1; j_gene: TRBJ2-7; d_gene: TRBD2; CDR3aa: CASSSLAGTYYEQYF; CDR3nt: TGCGCCAGCAGTTCGTTAGCGGGGACCTACTACGAGCAGTACTTC
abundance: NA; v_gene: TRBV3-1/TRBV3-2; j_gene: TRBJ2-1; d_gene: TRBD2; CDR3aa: CASSQFLAGGILGNEQFF; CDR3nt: TGTGCCAGCAGCCAATTCCTAGCGGGGGGTATTCTTGGGAATGAGCAGTTCTTC
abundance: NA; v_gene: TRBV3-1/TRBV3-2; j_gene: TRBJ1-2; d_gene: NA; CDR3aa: CASTPGEGLYGYTF; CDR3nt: TGTGCCAGCACCCCTGGCGAGGGCCTGTATGGCTACACCTTC
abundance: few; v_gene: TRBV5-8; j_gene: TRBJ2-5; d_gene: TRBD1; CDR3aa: CASSLDRGQETQYF; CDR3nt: TGTGCCAGCAGCCTAGACAGGGGCCAAGAGACCCAGTACTTC
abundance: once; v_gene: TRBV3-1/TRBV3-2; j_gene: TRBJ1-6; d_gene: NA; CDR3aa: CASSQGSYSPLHF; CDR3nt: TGTGCCAGCAGCCAAGGGAGTTACTCACCCCTCCACTTT
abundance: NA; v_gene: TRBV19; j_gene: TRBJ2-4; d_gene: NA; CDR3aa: CASSKGGAKNIQYF; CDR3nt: TGTGCCAGTAGTAAAGGGGGAGCCAAAAACATTCAGTACTTC
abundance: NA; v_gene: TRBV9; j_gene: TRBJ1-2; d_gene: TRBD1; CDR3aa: CASSDSTGHRNYGYTF; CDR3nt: TGTGCCAGCAGCGACTCGACAGGGCATAGAAACTATGGCTACACCTTC
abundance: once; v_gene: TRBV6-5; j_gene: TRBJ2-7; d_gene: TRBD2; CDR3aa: CASSQRGELYEQYF; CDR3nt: TGTGCCAGCAGTCAGCGGGGGGAGCTGTACGAGCAGTACTTC
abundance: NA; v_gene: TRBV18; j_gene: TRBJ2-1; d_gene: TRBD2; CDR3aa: CASSGPGASGGQSSYNEQFF; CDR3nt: TGTGCCAGCTCAGGCCCGGGGGCTAGCGGGGGGCAGAGCTCCTACAATGAGCAGTTCTTC
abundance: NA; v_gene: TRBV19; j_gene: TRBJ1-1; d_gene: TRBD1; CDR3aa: CATGDRQNTEAFF; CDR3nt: TGTGCCACAGGGGACAGACAGAACACTGAAGCTTTCTTT
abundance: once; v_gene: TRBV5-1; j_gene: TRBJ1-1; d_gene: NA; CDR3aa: CASSRSMRERNTEAFF; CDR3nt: TGCGCCAGCAGCCGCTCTATGAGGGAACGAAACACTGAAGCTTTCTTT
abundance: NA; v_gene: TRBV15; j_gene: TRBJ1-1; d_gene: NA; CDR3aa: CATSRDLVRGTEAFF; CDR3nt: TGTGCCACCAGCAGAGATTTAGTAAGGGGGACTGAAGCTTTCTTT
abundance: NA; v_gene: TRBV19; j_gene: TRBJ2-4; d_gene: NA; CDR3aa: CASSPRRVVAKNIQYF; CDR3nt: TGTGCCAGTAGTCCCCGACGGGTTGTAGCCAAAAACATTCAGTACTTC
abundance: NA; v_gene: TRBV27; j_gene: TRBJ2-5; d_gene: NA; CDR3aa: CASSSVAAGAQETQYF; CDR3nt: TGTGCCAGCAGTTCCGTCGCGGCGGGGGCCCAAGAGACCCAGTACTTC
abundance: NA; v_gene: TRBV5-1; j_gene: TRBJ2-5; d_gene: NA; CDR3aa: CASSLQITQETQYF; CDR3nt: TGCGCCAGCAGCTTACAGATAACCCAAGAGACCCAGTACTTC
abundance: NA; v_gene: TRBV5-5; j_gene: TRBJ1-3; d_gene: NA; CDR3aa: CASSSVGGLSGNTIYF; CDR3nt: TGTGCCAGCAGCTCGGTTGGGGGCCTCTCTGGAAACACCATATATTTT
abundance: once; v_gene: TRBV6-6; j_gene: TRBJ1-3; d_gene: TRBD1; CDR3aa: CASRLGTAGNTIYF; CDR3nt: TGTGCCAGCAGACTTGGGACAGCTGGAAACACCATATATTTT
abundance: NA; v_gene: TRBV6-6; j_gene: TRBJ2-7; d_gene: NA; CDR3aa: CASSTGYEQYF; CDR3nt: TGTGCCAGCAGCACAGGGTACGAGCAGTACTTC
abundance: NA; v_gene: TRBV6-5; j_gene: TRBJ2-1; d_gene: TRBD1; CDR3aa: CASTPGQGRREQFF; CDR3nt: TGTGCCAGCACTCCGGGACAGGGACGGAGGGAGCAGTTCTTC
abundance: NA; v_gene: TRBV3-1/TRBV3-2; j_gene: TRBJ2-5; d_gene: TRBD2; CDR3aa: CASSQSGGIQETQYF; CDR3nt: TGTGCCAGCAGCCAAAGCGGGGGGATACAAGAGACCCAGTACTTC
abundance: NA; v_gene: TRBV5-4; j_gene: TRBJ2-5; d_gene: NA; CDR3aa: CASSLEAGRTETQYF; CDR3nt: TGTGCCAGCAGCTTGGAGGCAGGGAGGACCGAGACCCAGTACTTC
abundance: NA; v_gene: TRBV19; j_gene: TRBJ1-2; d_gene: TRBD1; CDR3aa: CASSRDDRGNYGYTF; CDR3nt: TGTGCCAGTAGTAGAGATGACAGGGGTAACTATGGCTACACCTTC
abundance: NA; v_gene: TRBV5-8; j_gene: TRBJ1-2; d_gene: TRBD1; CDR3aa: CASSLRQGGYTF; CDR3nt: TGTGCCAGCAGCTTAAGACAGGGGGGCTACACCTTC
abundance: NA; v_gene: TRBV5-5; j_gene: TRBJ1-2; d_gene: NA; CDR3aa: CASSLPGDQLYGYTF; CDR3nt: TGTGCCAGCAGCTTGCCAGGGGACCAACTCTATGGCTACACCTTC
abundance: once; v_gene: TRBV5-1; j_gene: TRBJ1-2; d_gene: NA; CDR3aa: CASSFNRVGDGYTF; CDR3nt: TGCGCCAGCAGCTTTAACAGGGTCGGCGATGGCTACACCTTC
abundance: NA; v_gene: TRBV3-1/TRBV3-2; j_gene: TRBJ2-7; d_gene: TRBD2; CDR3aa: CASSQELAGAYEQYF; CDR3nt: TGTGCCAGCAGCCAAGAGCTAGCGGGGGCTTACGAGCAGTACTTC
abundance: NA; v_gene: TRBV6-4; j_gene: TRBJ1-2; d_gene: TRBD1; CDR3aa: CASSRDRGRRYGYTF; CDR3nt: TGTGCCAGCAGCCGGGACAGGGGGCGCAGGTATGGCTACACCTTC
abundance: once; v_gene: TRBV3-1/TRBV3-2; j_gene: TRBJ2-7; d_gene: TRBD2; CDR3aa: CASSQELGGVGPEYF; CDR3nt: TGTGCCAGCAGCCAAGAGCTGGGAGGGGTGGGGCCGGAGTACTTC
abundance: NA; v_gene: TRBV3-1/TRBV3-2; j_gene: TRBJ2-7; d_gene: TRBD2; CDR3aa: CASSPQRGGLYEQYF; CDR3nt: TGTGCCAGCAGCCCCCAGCGGGGGGGCCTTTACGAGCAGTACTTC
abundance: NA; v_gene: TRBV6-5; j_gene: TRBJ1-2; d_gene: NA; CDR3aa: CASPSRGRDYGYTF; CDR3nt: TGTGCCAGCCCCTCTAGGGGCAGGGACTATGGCTACACCTTC
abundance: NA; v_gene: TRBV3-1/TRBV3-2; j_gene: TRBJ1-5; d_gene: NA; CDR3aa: CASSQVPGDQPQHF; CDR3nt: TGTGCCAGCAGCCAAGTCCCAGGGGATCAGCCCCAGCATTTT
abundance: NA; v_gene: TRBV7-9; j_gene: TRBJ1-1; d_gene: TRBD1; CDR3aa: CASSLETGWTEAFF; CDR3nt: TGTGCCAGCAGCTTAGAGACAGGGTGGACTGAAGCTTTCTTT
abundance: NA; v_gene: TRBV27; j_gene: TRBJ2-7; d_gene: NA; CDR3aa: CASSLVDSLAYEQYF; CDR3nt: TGTGCCAGCAGTTTAGTGGACAGCCTGGCCTACGAGCAGTACTTC